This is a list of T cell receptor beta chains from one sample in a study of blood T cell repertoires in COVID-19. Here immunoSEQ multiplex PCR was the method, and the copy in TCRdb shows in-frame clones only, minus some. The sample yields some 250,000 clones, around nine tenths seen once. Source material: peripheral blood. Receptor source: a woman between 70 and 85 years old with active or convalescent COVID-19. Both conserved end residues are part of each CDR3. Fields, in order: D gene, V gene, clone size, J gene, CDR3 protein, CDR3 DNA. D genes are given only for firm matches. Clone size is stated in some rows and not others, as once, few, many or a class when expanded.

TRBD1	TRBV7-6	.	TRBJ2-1	CASSSQPTGVIYNEQFF	TGTGCCAGCAGCTCTCAACCGACAGGGGTGATCTACAATGAGCAGTTCTTC
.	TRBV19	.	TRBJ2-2	CATVEGRHTGELFF	TGTGCCACAGTAGAGGGCCGGCACACCGGGGAGCTGTTTTTT
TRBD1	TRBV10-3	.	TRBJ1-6	CAIRTGTGQYGALHF	TGTGCCATCAGGACCGGGACAGGCCAGTATGGGGCCCTCCACTTT
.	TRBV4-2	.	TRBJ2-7	CASSQVGQSSYEQYF	TGTGCCAGCAGCCAAGTTGGGCAGAGCTCCTACGAGCAGTACTTC
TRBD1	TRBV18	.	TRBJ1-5	CASLPGTGGVNQPQHF	TGTGCCAGCTTACCCGGGACAGGGGGGGTAAATCAGCCCCAGCATTTT
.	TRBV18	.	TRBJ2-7	CASSPMAESYEQYF	TGTGCCAGCTCACCAATGGCCGAATCCTACGAGCAGTACTTC
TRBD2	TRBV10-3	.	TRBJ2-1	CAIGASGGQTILRSYNEQFF	TGTGCCATCGGGGCTAGCGGGGGGCAAACAATTCTCAGGTCCTACAATGAGCAGTTCTTC
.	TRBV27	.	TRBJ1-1	CASSEGDTEAFF	TGTGCCAGCAGTGAGGGAGACACTGAAGCTTTCTTT
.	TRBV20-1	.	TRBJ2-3	CSAPLTDTQYF	TGCAGTGCTCCCCTAACAGATACGCAGTATTTT
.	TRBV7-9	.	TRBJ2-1	CASATLYNEQFF	TGTGCCAGCGCCACTCTATACAATGAGCAGTTCTTC
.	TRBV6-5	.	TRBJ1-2	CASSYGTGTLYGYTF	TGTGCCAGCAGTTACGGTACAGGGACCTTGTATGGCTACACCTTC
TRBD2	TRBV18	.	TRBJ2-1	CASSPAGGAAEQFF	TGTGCCAGCTCACCTGCGGGGGGGGCTGCGGAGCAGTTCTTC
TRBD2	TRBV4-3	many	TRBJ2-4	CASSQELILSGGNIQYF	TGCGCCAGCAGCCAAGAACTTATCCTAAGCGGGGGGAACATTCAGTACTTC
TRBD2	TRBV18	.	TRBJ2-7	CASSPTSGGADYYEQYF	TGTGCCAGCTCACCAACTAGCGGGGGGGCCGATTATTACGAGCAGTACTTC
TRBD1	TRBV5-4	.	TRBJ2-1	CASSSDRGPYNEQFF	TGTGCCAGCAGCTCAGACAGGGGGCCTTACAATGAGCAGTTCTTC
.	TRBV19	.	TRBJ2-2	CASITGWTGELFF	TGTGCCAGTATTACAGGGTGGACCGGGGAGCTGTTTTTT
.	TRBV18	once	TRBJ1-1	CASSPPGTPQRAFF	TGTGCCAGCTCACCACCCGGGACACCACAGAGGGCTTTCTTT
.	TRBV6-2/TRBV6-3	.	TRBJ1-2	CASSQGSGYTF	TGTGCCAGCAGTCAGGGAAGTGGCTACACCTTC
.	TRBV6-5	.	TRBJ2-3	CATADSTFSTDTQYF	TGTGCCACCGCCGACAGCACCTTTAGCACAGATACGCAGTATTTT
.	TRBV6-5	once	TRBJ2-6	CATSKGANVLTF	TGTGCCACATCTAAGGGGGCCAACGTCCTGACTTTC